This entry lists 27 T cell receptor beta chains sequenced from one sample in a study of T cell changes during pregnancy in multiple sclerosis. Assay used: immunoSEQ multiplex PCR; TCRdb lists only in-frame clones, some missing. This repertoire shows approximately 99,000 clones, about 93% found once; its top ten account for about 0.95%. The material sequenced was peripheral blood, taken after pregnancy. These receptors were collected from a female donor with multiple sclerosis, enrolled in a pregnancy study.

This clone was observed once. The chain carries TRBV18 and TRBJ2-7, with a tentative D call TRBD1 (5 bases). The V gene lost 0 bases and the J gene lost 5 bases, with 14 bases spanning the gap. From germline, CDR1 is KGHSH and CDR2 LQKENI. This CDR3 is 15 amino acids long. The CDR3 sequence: CASSPPKQVGDEQYF. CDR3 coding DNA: TGTGCCAGCTCACCACCGAAACAGGTGGGCGACGAGCAGTACTTC. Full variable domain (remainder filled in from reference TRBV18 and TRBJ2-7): NAGVMQNPRHLVRRRGQEARLRCSPMKGHSHVYWYRQLPEEGLKFMVYLQKENIIDESGMPKERFSAEFPKEGPSILRIQQVVRGDSAAYFCASSPPKQVGDEQYFGPGTRLTVT.

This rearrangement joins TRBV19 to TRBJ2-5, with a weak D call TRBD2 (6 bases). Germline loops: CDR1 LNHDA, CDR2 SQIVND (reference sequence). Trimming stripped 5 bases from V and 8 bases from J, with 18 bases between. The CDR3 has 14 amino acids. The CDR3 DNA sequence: TGTGCCAGTAGTTTCCAGGGTTGGGGGGATACCCAGTACTTC. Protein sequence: CASSFQGWGDTQYF.

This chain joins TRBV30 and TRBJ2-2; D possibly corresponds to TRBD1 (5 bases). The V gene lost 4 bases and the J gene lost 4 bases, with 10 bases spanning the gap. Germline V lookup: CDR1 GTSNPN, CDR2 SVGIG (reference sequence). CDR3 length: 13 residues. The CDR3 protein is CAWTGWGTGELFF. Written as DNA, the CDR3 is TGTGCCTGGACAGGGTGGGGCACCGGGGAGCTGTTTTTT.

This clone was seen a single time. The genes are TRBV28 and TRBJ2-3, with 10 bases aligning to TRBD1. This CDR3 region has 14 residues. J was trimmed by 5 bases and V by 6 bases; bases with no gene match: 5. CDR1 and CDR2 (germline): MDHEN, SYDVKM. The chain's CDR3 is CASSWDRGRDTQYF. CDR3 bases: TGTGCCAGCAGCTGGGACAGGGGCCGAGATACGCAGTATTTT.

The CDR3, as DNA: TGTGCCGGAAGCGGGTCTGGGGCCAACGTCCTGACTTTC. Encoded protein: CAGSGSGANVLTF. The J gene is TRBJ2-6, the V gene TRBV30; D is perhaps TRBD2 (6 bases). Germline V gives CDR1 GTSNPN, CDR2 SVGIG (reference sequence). The CDR3 is 13 residues long. V lost 8 bases to trimming and J lost 1 base, with 9 bases between them.

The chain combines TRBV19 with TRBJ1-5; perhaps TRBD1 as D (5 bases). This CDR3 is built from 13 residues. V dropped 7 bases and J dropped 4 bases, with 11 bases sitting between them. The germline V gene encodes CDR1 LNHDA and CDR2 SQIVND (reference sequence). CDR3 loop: CASKKTANQPQHF. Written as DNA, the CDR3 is TGTGCCAGTAAAAAGACAGCTAATCAGCCCCAGCATTTT.

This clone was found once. The CDR3 DNA reads as TGCGCCAGCAGCAGAACGACTAGCAGCTTCACAGATACGCAGTATTTT. This codes for CASSRTTSSFTDTQYF. The chain joins TRBV5-1 to TRBJ2-3; 7 bases align to TRBD2. The junction had 10 bases not matched to a gene; V was cut back by 4 bases and J by 2 bases. In germline, CDR1 is SGHRS, CDR2 YFSETQ. CDR3 size: 16 residues.

The CDR3 region is CASSQRGSGANVLTF. CDR3 DNA: TGTGCCAGCAGCCAACGGGGATCTGGGGCCAACGTCCTGACTTTC. The chain recombines TRBV14 with TRBJ2-6; TRBD2 might be the D (5 bases). CDR3 length: 15 residues. Trimming stripped 2 bases from V and 1 base from J, with 6 bases between. CDR1 is SGHDN and CDR2 is FVKESK in the germline V gene. Full variable domain (missing parts from reference TRBV14 and TRBJ2-6): EAGVTQFPSHSVIEKGQTVTLRCDPISGHDNLYWYRRVMGKEIKFLLHFVKESKQDESGMPNNRFLAERTGGTYSTLKVQPAELEDSGVYFCASSQRGSGANVLTFGAGSRLTVL.

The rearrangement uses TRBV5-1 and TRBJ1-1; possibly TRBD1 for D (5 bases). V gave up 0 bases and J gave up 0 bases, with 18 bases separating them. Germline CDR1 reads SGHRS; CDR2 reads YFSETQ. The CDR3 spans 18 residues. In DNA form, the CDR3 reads TGCGCCAGCAGCTTGGTGCCCCCTACGACAGTCATGAACACTGAAGCTTTCTTT. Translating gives CASSLVPPTTVMNTEAFF.

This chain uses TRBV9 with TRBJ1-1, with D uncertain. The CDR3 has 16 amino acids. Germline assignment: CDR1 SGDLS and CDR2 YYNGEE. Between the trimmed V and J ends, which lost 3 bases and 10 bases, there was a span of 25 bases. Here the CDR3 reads CASSGGFRADSLRAFF. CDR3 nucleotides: TGTGCCAGCAGCGGAGGATTTCGAGCGGACTCCCTCCGAGCTTTCTTT.

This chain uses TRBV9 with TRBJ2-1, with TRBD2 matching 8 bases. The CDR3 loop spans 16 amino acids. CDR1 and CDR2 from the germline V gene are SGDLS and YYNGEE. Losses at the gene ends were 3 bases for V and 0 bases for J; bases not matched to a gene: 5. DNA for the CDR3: TGTGCCAGCAGCGATAGCGGGGTTAGCTCCTACAATGAGCAGTTCTTC. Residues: CASSDSGVSSYNEQFF.

Written as DNA, the CDR3 is TGTGCCAGCAGCTCCCAGGGAAATCAGCCCCAGCATTTT. This translates into CASSSQGNQPQHF. J is TRBJ1-5 and V is TRBV7-2; D is perhaps TRBD1 (5 bases). The V end was cut by 4 bases, the J end by 4 bases, with 8 bases between. Per germline, CDR1 SGHTA and CDR2 FQGNSA. The CDR3 is 13 amino acids.

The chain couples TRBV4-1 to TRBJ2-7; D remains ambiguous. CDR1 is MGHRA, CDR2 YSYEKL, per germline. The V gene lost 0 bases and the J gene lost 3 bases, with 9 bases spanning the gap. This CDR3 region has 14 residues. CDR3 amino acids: CASSQDLSYYEQYF. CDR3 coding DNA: TGCGCCAGCAGCCAAGATTTGAGTTACTACGAGCAGTACTTC.

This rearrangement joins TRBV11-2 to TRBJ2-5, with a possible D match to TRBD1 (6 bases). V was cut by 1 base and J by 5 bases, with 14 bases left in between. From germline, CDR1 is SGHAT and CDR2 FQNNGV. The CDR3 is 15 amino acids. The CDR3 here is CASSLGRGIGETQYF. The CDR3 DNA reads TGTGCCAGCAGCTTAGGAAGGGGGATAGGGGAGACCCAGTACTTC.

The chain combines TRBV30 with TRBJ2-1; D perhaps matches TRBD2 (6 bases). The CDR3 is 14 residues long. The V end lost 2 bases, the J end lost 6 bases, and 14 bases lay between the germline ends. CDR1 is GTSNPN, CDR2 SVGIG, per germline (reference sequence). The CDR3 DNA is TGTGCCTGGAGTCCTTCTAGCGATCTCAATGAGCAGTTCTTC. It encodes CAWSPSSDLNEQFF.

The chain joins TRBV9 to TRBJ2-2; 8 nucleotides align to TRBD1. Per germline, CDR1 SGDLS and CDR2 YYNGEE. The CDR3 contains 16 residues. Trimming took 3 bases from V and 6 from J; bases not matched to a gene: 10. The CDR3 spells CASSASGGSLAGELFF. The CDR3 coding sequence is TGTGCCAGCAGCGCCTCAGGGGGCAGCTTAGCCGGGGAGCTGTTTTTT.

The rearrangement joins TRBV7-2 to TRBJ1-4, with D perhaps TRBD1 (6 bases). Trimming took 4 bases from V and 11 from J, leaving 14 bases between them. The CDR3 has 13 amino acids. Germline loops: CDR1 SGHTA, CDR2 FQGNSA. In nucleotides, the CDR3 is TGTGCCAGCAGCTGGGGCACAGGGCACAAACTGTTTTTT. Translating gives CASSWGTGHKLFF.

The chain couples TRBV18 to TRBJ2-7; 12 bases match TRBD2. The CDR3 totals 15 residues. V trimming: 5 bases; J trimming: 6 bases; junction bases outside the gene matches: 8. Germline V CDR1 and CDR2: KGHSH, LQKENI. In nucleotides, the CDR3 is TGTGCCAGCTCAGGACTAGCGGGGCTATCAGGCGAGCAGTACTTC. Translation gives CASSGLAGLSGEQYF. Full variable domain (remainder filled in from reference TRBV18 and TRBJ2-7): NAGVMQNPRHLVRRRGQEARLRCSPMKGHSHVYWYRQLPEEGLKFMVYLQKENIIDESGMPKERFSAEFPKEGPSILRIQQVVRGDSAAYFCASSGLAGLSGEQYFGPGTRLTVT.

CDR3 amino acids: CAISQSTGLNTEAFF. The DNA of the CDR3 is TGTGCCATCAGCCAATCGACAGGGCTGAACACTGAAGCTTTCTTT. This rearrangement joins TRBV10-3 to TRBJ1-1, with 7 bases aligning to TRBD1. Trimming cost V 6 bases and J 0 bases; bases outside gene matches: 7. Per the germline V gene, CDR1 is ENHRY and CDR2 is SYGVKD. CDR3 length: 15 residues.

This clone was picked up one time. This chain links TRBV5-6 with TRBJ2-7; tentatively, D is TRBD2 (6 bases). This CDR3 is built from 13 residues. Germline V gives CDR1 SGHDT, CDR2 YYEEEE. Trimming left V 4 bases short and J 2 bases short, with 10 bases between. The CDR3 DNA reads TGTGCCAGCAGCCTCGGGACTCCCTACGAGCAGTACTTC. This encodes CASSLGTPYEQYF.

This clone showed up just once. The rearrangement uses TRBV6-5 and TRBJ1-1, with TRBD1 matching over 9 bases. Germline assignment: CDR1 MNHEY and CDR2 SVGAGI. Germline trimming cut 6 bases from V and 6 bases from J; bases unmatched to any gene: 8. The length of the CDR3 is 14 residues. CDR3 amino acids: CASRRTGVTSEAFF. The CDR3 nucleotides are TGTGCCAGCAGAAGGACAGGGGTCACCTCTGAAGCTTTCTTT.

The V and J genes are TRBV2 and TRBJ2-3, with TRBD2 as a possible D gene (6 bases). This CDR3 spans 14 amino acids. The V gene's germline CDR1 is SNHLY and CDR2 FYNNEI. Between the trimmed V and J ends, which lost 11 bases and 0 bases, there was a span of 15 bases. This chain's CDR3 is CAGAPSVSTDTQYF. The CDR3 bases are TGTGCCGGCGCCCCTAGCGTTAGCACAGATACGCAGTATTTT.

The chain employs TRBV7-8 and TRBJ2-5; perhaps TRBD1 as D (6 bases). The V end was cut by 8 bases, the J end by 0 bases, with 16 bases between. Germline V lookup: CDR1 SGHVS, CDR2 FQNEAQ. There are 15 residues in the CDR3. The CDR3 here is CASSRGWGNQETQYF. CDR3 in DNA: TGTGCCAGCTCTAGGGGGTGGGGTAACCAAGAGACCCAGTACTTC.

This CDR3 is CASSFKDNSGANVLTF. The CDR3 DNA reads as TGTGCCAGCAGTTTCAAAGACAACTCTGGGGCCAACGTCCTGACTTTC. The gene calls are TRBV25-1 and TRBJ2-6; D is unresolved. Trimming took 5 bases from V and 0 from J, leaving 11 bases between them. Germline loops: CDR1 MGHDK, CDR2 SYGVNS. The CDR3 is 16 amino acids. Full variable domain (outside the CDR3, taken from reference TRBV25-1 and TRBJ2-6): EADIYQTPRYLVIGTGKKITLECSQTMGHDKMYWYQQDPGMELHLIHYSYGVNSTEKGDLSSESTVSRIRTEHFPLTLESARPSHTSQYLCASSFKDNSGANVLTFGAGSRLTVL.

The CDR3 nucleotides read TGCGCCAGCAGCCAGCAGGGGCTGAACACTGAAGCTTTCTTT. Translation: CASSQQGLNTEAFF. V is TRBV4-1 and J is TRBJ1-1, with TRBD1 as a possible D gene (6 bases). V shed 3 bases and J shed 0 bases, with 8 bases lying between them. The CDR3 totals 14 residues. Germline V CDR1 and CDR2: MGHRA, YSYEKL.

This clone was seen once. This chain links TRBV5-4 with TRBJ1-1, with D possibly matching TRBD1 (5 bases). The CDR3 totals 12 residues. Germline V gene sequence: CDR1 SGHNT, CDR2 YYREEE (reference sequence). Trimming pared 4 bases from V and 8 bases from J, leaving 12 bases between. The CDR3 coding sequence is TGTGCCAGCAGCAAAGGGGTTAGGGAAGCTTTCTTT. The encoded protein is CASSKGVREAFF.

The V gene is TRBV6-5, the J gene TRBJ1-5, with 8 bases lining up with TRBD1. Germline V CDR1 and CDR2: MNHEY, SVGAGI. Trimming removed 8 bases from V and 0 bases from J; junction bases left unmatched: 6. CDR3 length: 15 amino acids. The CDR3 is CASRTGGYSNQPQHF. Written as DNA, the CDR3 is TGTGCCAGCCGTACAGGGGGGTATAGCAATCAGCCCCAGCATTTT.